Given below is one TCR beta chain in context. Its antigen is not known. This may arise from a read error, as a much more abundant clone is one base away. Three rounds of nested PCR, following a modified ARM-PCR protocol, produced the TCRbeta library. TCRdb analysed the multiplex PCR reads with MiXCR anew, one entry per CDR3 protein. The repertoire includes roughly 65,000 distinct CDR3 sequences, about 61% of them detected once, and around 21% sits in the top ten. This sample's RNA came from whole unsorted tissue. This specimen comes from a study of tumor and adjacent non-tumor tissue in lung cancer. Broader study findings: Patients with more diverse tumor TCRs had worse survival.

Per germline, CDR1 MNHNY and CDR2 SVGAGI (reference sequence). This CDR3 is built from 14 residues. Input material: lung tumor tissue. This sequence joins TRBV6-6 and TRBJ2-3; maybe TRBD1 (5 bases). The origin of this receptor is a man over 45 with non-small cell lung cancer. CDR3 DNA: TGTGCCAGCAGTCCTGGACACCCCACAGTTACGCAGTATTTT. This encodes CASSPGHPTVTQYF.